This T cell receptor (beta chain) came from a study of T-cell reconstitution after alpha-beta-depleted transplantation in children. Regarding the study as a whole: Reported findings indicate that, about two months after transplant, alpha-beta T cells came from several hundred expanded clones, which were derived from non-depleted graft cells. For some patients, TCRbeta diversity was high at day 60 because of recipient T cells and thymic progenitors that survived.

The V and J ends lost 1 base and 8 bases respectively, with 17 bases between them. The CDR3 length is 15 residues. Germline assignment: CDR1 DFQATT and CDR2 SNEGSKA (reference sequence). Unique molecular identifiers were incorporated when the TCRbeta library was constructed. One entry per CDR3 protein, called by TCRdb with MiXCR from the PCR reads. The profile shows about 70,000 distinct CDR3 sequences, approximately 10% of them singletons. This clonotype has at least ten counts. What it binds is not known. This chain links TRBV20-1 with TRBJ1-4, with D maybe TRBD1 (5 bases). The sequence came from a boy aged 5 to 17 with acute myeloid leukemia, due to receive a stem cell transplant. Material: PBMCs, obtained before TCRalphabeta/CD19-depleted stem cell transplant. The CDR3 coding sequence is TGCAGTGCTAGAGGGGGCGGGGAACGTGGCGAAAAACTGTTTTTT. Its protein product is CSARGGGERGEKLFF.